This T cell receptor beta chain comes out of a study of blood T cell repertoires in COVID-19. Background on the study: Acute and convalescent COVID-19 samples came from the United States, Italy and Spain. Sources were T cells, B-cell-depleted T cells, or PBMCs; the material itself was cDNA or gDNA.

Original analysis: How many nucleated cells were present was estimated from reference gene primer amplification. Data came from immunoSEQ multiplex PCR; TCRdb stores just in-frame clones and leaves some out. V and J calls and clone size are as listed in that table; D and trimming were resolved from the DNA. The sample yields 150,000 to 200,000 clones, 79% seen once. The CDR3 spans 13 residues. Trimming removed 6 bases at V and 4 bases at J, with 11 bases between. Germline V gene lookup returns CDR1 SGHAT and CDR2 FQNNGV. Sample: peripheral blood. V gene TRBV11-2 combines with J gene TRBJ2-3, with D perhaps matching TRBD2 (5 bases). The sequence derives from a man aged 55 to 69 with active or convalescent COVID-19. The CDR3 DNA is TGTGCCAGCAGAGCCAGCGGTTCAGATACGCAGTATTTT. It codes for CASRASGSDTQYF.